This entry lists 31 T cell receptor beta chains sequenced from one sample in a study of cytomegalovirus exposure and HLA in healthy donors. The PCR had 60 Vbeta and 13 Jbeta primers. Repertoires were generated with immunoSEQ multiplex PCR, while TCRdb's copy carries only in-frame clones and drops some. Of 100,000 to 150,000 clones detected, around two thirds appear once; the ten largest clones hold approximately 4.3%. The material sequenced was PBMCs. The origin of the receptors is a man aged 55 to 69 in good health and CMV-seropositive.

This chain links TRBV4-1 with TRBJ1-6; 9 bases are shared with TRBD1. The CDR3 length is 16 residues. V was clipped by 4 bases and J by 8 bases; unmatched bases: 9. Per the germline V gene, CDR1 is MGHRA and CDR2 is YSYEKL. CDR3 protein: CASSRGTGFSDSPLHF. The CDR3 region has the DNA TGCGCCAGCAGCCGAGGGACAGGGTTTTCCGATTCACCCCTCCACTTT.

This chain uses TRBV4-2 with TRBJ2-4, with 10 bases that match TRBD2. CDR3 size: 19 residues. Germline-derived CDR1 and CDR2 are LGHNA and YNFKEQ. V shed 5 bases, J shed 1 base, and the junction held 14 bases outside the gene matches. The CDR3 is CASSLMRASGGRAKNIQYF. The CDR3 DNA reads as TGTGCCAGCAGCTTAATGAGGGCTAGCGGGGGCCGGGCCAAAAACATTCAGTACTTC.

In DNA, the CDR3 is TGTGCCTGGGGACCAGGGGATCACACTGAAGCTTTCTTT. Its protein product is CAWGPGDHTEAFF. This sequence joins TRBV30 and TRBJ1-1; tentative D call: TRBD1 (6 bases). This CDR3 region has 13 residues. Germline V gene data show CDR1 as GTSNPN and CDR2 as SVGIG (reference sequence). V lost 5 bases and J lost 3, with 13 bases in between.

The chain has TRBV6-1 and TRBJ2-3; TRBD2 aligns across 10 bases. CDR1 MNHNS and CDR2 SASEGT come from the germline V gene. The CDR3 runs to 15 residues. V shed 0 bases and J 4 bases; nucleotides not matched to a gene: 1. This CDR3 reads CASSEAAGGPDTQYF. The CDR3 nucleotides are TGTGCCAGCAGTGAAGCAGCGGGGGGGCCAGATACGCAGTATTTT.

The V call is TRBV30, the J call TRBJ1-6, with TRBD1 matching over 10 bases. The CDR3 runs 15 residues. V was pared by 1 base and J by 6 bases, with 3 bases of the junction left unmatched. Germline V CDR1 and CDR2: GTSNPN, SVGIG (reference sequence). The CDR3 protein is CAWSGDRGSNSPLHF. CDR3 DNA sequence: TGTGCCTGGAGTGGGGACAGGGGAAGTAATTCACCCCTCCACTTT.

The chain combines TRBV6-1 with TRBJ2-1, with 14 bases aligning to TRBD2. This CDR3 has 15 residues. Germline V CDR1 and CDR2: MNHNS, SASEGT. Unmatched junction bases numbered 4, after V lost 7 bases and J lost 5 bases. As DNA, the CDR3 is TGTGCCAGCAAAGGACTAGCGGGGGGCCACAATGAGCAGTTCTTC. Its translation is CASKGLAGGHNEQFF.

This clone has a handful of counts. The CDR3 loop reads CASTPFQGNGANVLTF. CDR3 bases: TGTGCCAGCACGCCATTTCAGGGAAATGGGGCCAACGTCCTGACTTTC. The V call is TRBV28, the J call TRBJ2-6, with D possibly being TRBD1 (5 bases). The CDR3 length is 16 residues. Trimming pared 7 bases from V and 3 bases from J, leaving 16 bases between. Germline V gene data show CDR1 as MDHEN and CDR2 as SYDVKM.

This chain links TRBV5-4 with TRBJ2-1; tentative D call: TRBD2 (7 bases). V lost 9 bases, J lost 0 bases, and 19 bases lay in between. The germline gives CDR1 SGHNT, CDR2 YYREEE (reference sequence). The CDR3 runs 16 residues. CDR3 sequence: CATQLRGASSYNEQFF. The DNA of the CDR3 is TGTGCCACCCAACTACGGGGGGCAAGCTCCTACAATGAGCAGTTCTTC.

This clone was seen a handful of times. This sequence joins TRBV19 and TRBJ2-5, with 7 bases aligning to TRBD1. This CDR3 spans 14 amino acids. Looked up from germline, CDR1 is LNHDA and CDR2 is SQIVND (reference sequence). V shed 3 bases, J shed 4 bases, and the junction held 5 bases outside the gene matches. CDR3: CASSMTGTSETQYF. The CDR3 DNA reads as TGTGCCAGTAGTATGACAGGGACCTCAGAGACCCAGTACTTC.

CDR3 DNA sequence: TGTGCCAGCACGACTGGACAGGAAAATCCAGGGGAGTTCTTC. Residues: CASTTGQENPGEFF. This rearrangement joins TRBV28 to TRBJ2-1, with TRBD1 identical over 7 bases. Per germline, CDR1 MDHEN and CDR2 SYDVKM. This CDR3 is 14 amino acids long. J gave up 14 bases and V 7 bases, and 17 bases lay outside the gene matches.

This clone was seen only once. The chain is built from TRBV6-1 and TRBJ1-6; 10 bases match TRBD1. Looked up from germline, CDR1 is MNHNS and CDR2 is SASEGT. V lost 2 bases and J lost 16; bases outside the gene matches: 14. This CDR3 is built from 16 residues. The CDR3 reads CASSEFFPGTGQGLHF. The CDR3 coding sequence is TGTGCCAGCAGTGAATTTTTTCCGGGGACGGGACAGGGGCTCCACTTT.

Only one count was recorded for this clone. This chain links TRBV2 with TRBJ1-5, with D unclear. Germline lookup yields CDR1 SNHLY and CDR2 FYNNEI. The CDR3 extends over 15 amino acids. Trimming pared 3 bases from V and 0 bases from J, leaving 9 bases between. CDR3 bases: TGTGCCAGCAGTGAGAATCTAAATAGCAATCAGCCCCAGCATTTT. This encodes CASSENLNSNQPQHF.

This chain connects TRBV10-3 to TRBJ1-1; 9 bases align to TRBD1. CDR1 ENHRY and CDR2 SYGVKD come from the germline V gene. Trimming at V came to 7 bases and at J to 1 base, leaving 7 bases not matched to a gene. The CDR3 is 15 amino acids. The CDR3 DNA is TGTGCCATCACGAAGGACAGGGGAGGGAACACTGAAGCTTTCTTT. Amino acids: CAITKDRGGNTEAFF.

The chain employs TRBV11-2 and TRBJ1-4; 8 nucleotides match TRBD1. CDR3 length: 14 amino acids. V lost 6 bases, J lost 6 bases, and 6 bases stayed unmatched. Germline CDR1 is SGHAT and CDR2 is FQNNGV. The CDR3, as DNA: TGTGCCAGCAGGAGGACAGGGAGGGATGAAAAACTGTTTTTT. Encoded protein: CASRRTGRDEKLFF. The variable domain in full, with the rest retrieved from reference TRBV11-2 and TRBJ1-4, is EAGVAQSPRYKIIEKRQSVAFWCNPISGHATLYWYQQILGQGPKLLIQFQNNGVVDDSQLPKDRFSAERLKGVDSTLKIQPAKLEDSAVYLCASRRTGRDEKLFFGSGTQLSVL.

This clone has a handful of counts. V and J are TRBV15 and TRBJ2-3; TRBD2 aligns across 7 bases. Germline V gene data show CDR1 as LNHNV and CDR2 as YYDKDF (reference sequence). V was pared by 5 bases and J by 2 bases, with 7 bases of the junction left unmatched. CDR3 length equals 15 residues. This chain's CDR3 is CATSRLALNTDTQYF. The DNA for the CDR3 is TGTGCCACCAGCCGACTAGCCCTAAACACAGATACGCAGTATTTT.

In its sample, this clone was seen a few times. The chain employs TRBV7-3 and TRBJ2-1; TRBD1 is a possible D gene (5 bases). CDR3 size: 13 residues. CDR1 is SGHTA, CDR2 FQGTGA, per germline. Trimming left V 4 bases short and J 3 bases short, with 7 bases between. CDR3 nucleotide sequence: TGTGCCAGCAGCTCCCAGGGCTACAATGAGCAGTTCTTC. Translated: CASSSQGYNEQFF.

V is TRBV6-5 and J is TRBJ2-3; TRBD2 agrees at 7 bases. Germline V lookup: CDR1 MNHEY, CDR2 SVGAGI. The CDR3 has 15 residues. V shed 7 bases, J shed 1 base, and the junction held 8 bases outside the gene matches. The CDR3 reads CASKELARRTDTQYF. In nucleotides, the CDR3 is TGTGCCAGCAAGGAACTAGCGCGACGCACAGATACGCAGTATTTT.

This chain connects TRBV4-1 to TRBJ2-5; 10 nucleotides match TRBD2. V trimming: 1 base; J trimming: 1 base; junction bases outside the gene matches: 3. There are 16 residues in the CDR3. CDR1 is MGHRA and CDR2 is YSYEKL in the germline V gene. The CDR3 DNA follows: TGCGCCAGCAGCCAAGGGGTAGCGGGGGGCCAAGAGACCCAGTACTTC. Translating it yields CASSQGVAGGQETQYF.

This chain links TRBV15 with TRBJ2-3, with TRBD2 identical over 7 bases. After removal of 2 bases from V and 3 bases from J, the junction contained 8 bases not matched to a gene. CDR3 length: 16 amino acids. Germline assignment: CDR1 LNHNV and CDR2 YYDKDF (reference sequence). For the CDR3, the DNA is TGTGCCACCAGCAGACGTAATCGGGGGGATACAGATACGCAGTATTTT. It yields the protein CATSRRNRGDTDTQYF.

This chain connects TRBV7-8 to TRBJ2-1; TRBD2 might be the D (6 bases). CDR3 length equals 15 residues. Per the germline V gene, CDR1 is SGHVS and CDR2 is FQNEAQ. The V gene lost 2 bases and the J gene lost 2 bases, with 10 bases spanning the gap. This chain's CDR3 is CASSLRRVTYNEQFF. The DNA of the CDR3 is TGTGCCAGCAGCTTAAGGAGGGTCACCTACAATGAGCAGTTCTTC. Combining the CDR3 with reference TRBV7-8 and TRBJ2-1 gives the whole variable domain GAGVSQSPRYKVAKRGQDVALRCDPISGHVSLFWYQQALGQGPEFLTYFQNEAQLDKSGLPSDRFFAERPEGSVSTLKIQRTQQEDSAVYLCASSLRRVTYNEQFFGPGTRLTVL.

The chain has TRBV21-1 and TRBJ2-1; the listed D gene, TRBD2, was not tested against the DNA. TRBV21-1 is flagged as a pseudogene. The CDR3 spans 14 residues. CDR3 protein: CASSNRDYHNEQFF. For the CDR3, the DNA is TGTGCCAGCAGCAACCGGGACTACCACAATGAGCAGTTCTTC.

This clone occurred once. V gene TRBV5-1 combines with J gene TRBJ2-1; D is ambiguous. This CDR3 has 15 amino acids. Germline loops: CDR1 SGHRS, CDR2 YFSETQ. Deletions cut 5 bases from V and 1 base from J, with 13 bases between. The CDR3 DNA is TGCGCCAGCAGTAGAGGTGCAGAATCCTACAATGAGCAGTTCTTC. Translation gives CASSRGAESYNEQFF.

This clone was seen only a few times. This chain uses TRBV6-1 with TRBJ1-1; D possibly corresponds to TRBD1 (6 bases). This CDR3 region has 14 residues. Trimming shortened V by 5 bases and J by 0 bases, and 10 bases separated the two germline ends. CDR1 and CDR2 (germline): MNHNS, SASEGT. Here the CDR3 reads CASSLTGLNTEAFF. The CDR3 bases are TGTGCCAGCAGTCTTACAGGGCTGAACACTGAAGCTTTCTTT.

Only a few counts were recorded for this clone. V usage is TRBV9 and J usage is TRBJ1-1; possible D gene TRBD1, 5 bases. This CDR3 is built from 16 residues. V lost 0 bases and J lost 6, with 18 bases in between. Germline CDR1 and CDR2: SGDLS and YYNGEE. CDR3 sequence: CASSVAGWQGGSEAFF. As DNA, the CDR3 is TGTGCCAGCAGCGTAGCGGGGTGGCAGGGAGGTTCTGAAGCTTTCTTT.

V gene TRBV28 combines with J gene TRBJ2-3, with TRBD2 identical over 7 bases. From germline, CDR1 is MDHEN and CDR2 SYDVKM. The CDR3 runs to 19 residues. V was clipped by 5 bases and J by 2 bases; unmatched bases: 19. CDR3 coding DNA: TGTGCCAGCAGTCAACTAACCTATTCCGGGACTAAAAACACAGATACGCAGTATTTT. Translation: CASSQLTYSGTKNTDTQYF.

This chain connects TRBV19 to TRBJ1-2; tentatively, D is TRBD1 (5 bases). This CDR3 is 13 amino acids long. Germline loops: CDR1 LNHDA, CDR2 SQIVND (reference sequence). Trimming shortened V by 7 bases and J by 4 bases, and 13 bases separated the two germline ends. CDR3 sequence: CASNQGNFYGYTF. The CDR3 nucleotides read TGTGCCAGTAATCAGGGAAACTTCTATGGCTACACCTTC.

This clone was detected only a few times. This rearrangement joins TRBV6-5 to TRBJ2-7, with D possibly TRBD2 on 6 matching bases. Germline CDR1 reads MNHEY; CDR2 reads SVGAGI. Trimming took 0 bases from V and 4 from J, leaving 13 bases between them. The length of the CDR3 is 15 residues. CDR3 sequence reads: CASSYSSMGGYEQYF. The CDR3 region has the DNA TGTGCCAGCAGTTACTCTTCCATGGGGGGATACGAGCAGTACTTC.

For the CDR3, the DNA is TGTGCCAGCAGCGCAACCTCTAGGGGTAACACTGAAGCTTTCTTT. Its protein is CASSATSRGNTEAFF. The chain carries TRBV9 and TRBJ1-1; possibly TRBD1 for D (5 bases). The CDR3 length is 15 residues. Germline lookup yields CDR1 SGDLS and CDR2 YYNGEE. Trimming took 3 bases from V and 2 from J, leaving 14 bases between them.

This clone was observed a single time. The chain carries TRBV5-4 and TRBJ2-1; 7 bases are a match to TRBD2. V was pared by 3 bases and J by 0 bases, with 9 bases of the junction left unmatched. Germline-derived CDR1 and CDR2 are SGHNT and YYREEE (reference sequence). CDR3 size: 17 residues. CDR3 in DNA: TGTGCCAGCAGCTGGGGAGTGGGGGGGAGCTCCTACAATGAGCAGTTCTTC. Translated: CASSWGVGGSSYNEQFF.

The rearrangement uses TRBV27 and TRBJ1-5; D is undetermined. The CDR3 has 12 residues. Trimming left V 3 bases short and J 4 bases short, with 4 bases between. CDR1 is MNHEY and CDR2 is SMNVEV in the germline V gene (reference sequence). The CDR3: CASSFLNQPQHF. CDR3 nucleotides: TGTGCCAGCAGTTTTTTAAATCAGCCCCAGCATTTT.

The genes are TRBV6-1 and TRBJ1-4; D possibly corresponds to TRBD1 (6 bases). Per the germline V gene, CDR1 is MNHNS and CDR2 is SASEGT. CDR3 length: 12 amino acids. Trimming pared 7 bases from V and 8 bases from J, leaving 11 bases between. The CDR3 region has the DNA TGTGCCAGCAACAGGGCCGGGGAAAAACTGTTTTTT. This codes for CASNRAGEKLFF.